This T cell receptor (beta chain) is from a study of cytomegalovirus exposure and HLA in healthy donors. The study ran its PCR with 60 Vbeta and 13 Jbeta primers. Sequenced by immunoSEQ multiplex PCR; TCRdb stores in-frame clones only, minus some. The data show around 130,000 clones, about four fifths seen once. Unmatched junction bases numbered 9, after V lost 8 bases and J lost 11 bases. Looked up from germline, CDR1 is MDHEN and CDR2 is SYDVKM. This CDR3 comprises 12 residues. This clone showed up just a few times. Material for sequencing was PBMCs. This chain connects TRBV28 to TRBJ1-1; 9 nucleotides align to TRBD1. This clonotype was obtained from a human donor in good health. The CDR3 sequence: CASGTGQFVAFF. CDR3 bases: TGTGCCAGCGGGACAGGGCAATTTGTTGCTTTCTTT.